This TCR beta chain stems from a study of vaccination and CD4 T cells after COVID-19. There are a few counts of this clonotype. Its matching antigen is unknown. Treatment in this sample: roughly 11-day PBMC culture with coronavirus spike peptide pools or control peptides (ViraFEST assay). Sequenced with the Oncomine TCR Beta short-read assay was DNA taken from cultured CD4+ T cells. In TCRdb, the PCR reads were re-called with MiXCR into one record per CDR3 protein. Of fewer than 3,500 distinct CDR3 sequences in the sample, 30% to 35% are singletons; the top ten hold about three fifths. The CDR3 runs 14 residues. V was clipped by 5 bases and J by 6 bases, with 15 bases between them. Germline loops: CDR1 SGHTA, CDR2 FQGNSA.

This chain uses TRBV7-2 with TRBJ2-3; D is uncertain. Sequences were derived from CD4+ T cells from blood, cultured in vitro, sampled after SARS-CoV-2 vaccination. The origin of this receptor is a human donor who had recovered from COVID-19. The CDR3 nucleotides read TGTGCCAGCAGCCCCCGGGCCCCTCCCGATACGCAGTATTTT. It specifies CASSPRAPPDTQYF.